This T cell receptor (beta chain) was captured by sequencing in a study of cytomegalovirus exposure and HLA in healthy donors. Worth noting for this clone: Its antigen is currently unknown. The junction does not match germline at one end; this may be a read error.

Study-wide results and limits: It was likely that a cluster of highly shared sequence variants was a sequencing artifact. The study carried out a later analysis of TCR beta sequences. It associated roughly 17,000 of them with specific HLA alleles at a false discovery rate of 0.05. Of the V segments, some could not be distinguished, including TRBV6-2 and TRBV6-3, and were excluded. Specific recognition of CMV antigens was confirmed in vitro for three chains (all CMV-associated).

The germline V gene encodes CDR1 MGHDK and CDR2 SYGVNS. CDR3 length: 15 amino acids. The PCR used 60 Vbeta and 13 Jbeta primers. Data came from immunoSEQ multiplex PCR; TCRdb stores just in-frame clones and leaves some out. The data show 150,000 to 200,000 clones, around 62% seen once. The source of this sequence is a man aged 40-49 years in good health and CMV-seronegative. The rearrangement uses TRBV25-1 and TRBJ2-2, with D perhaps TRBD2 (6 bases). Sequenced material: PBMCs. The CDR3 DNA reads as TGTGCCAGCAGTGAAGGAGGGGTGTTCACCGGGGAGCTGTGTTTT. Its protein is CASSEGGVFTGELCF.